One sample yielded the 22 T cell receptor beta chains listed below, sequenced in a study of control samples from healthy donors and cancer patients. Measured with immunoSEQ multiplex PCR; TCRdb has only the in-frame clones, and not every one. Here the sample spans roughly 170,000 clones, approximately 94% being singletons. Specimen: blood. These receptors were collected from a woman under 30 in good health.

The chain is built from TRBV27 and TRBJ2-5; D perhaps matches TRBD1 (6 bases). This CDR3 is 14 amino acids long. Germline V CDR1 and CDR2: MNHEY, SMNVEV (reference sequence). Trimming pared 7 bases from V and 2 bases from J, leaving 14 bases between. CDR3 residues: CASKRTAVQETQYF. The CDR3 nucleotides are TGTGCCAGCAAAAGGACAGCGGTACAAGAGACCCAGTACTTC.

The chain employs TRBV19 and TRBJ1-4, with no clear D. The CDR3 spans 16 residues. CDR1 and CDR2 from the germline V gene are LNHDA and SQIVND (reference sequence). V lost 3 bases and J 1 base, leaving 12 bases between the germline ends. The CDR3 DNA reads TGTGCCAGTAGTATGGAGGCCAGCCGAACTAATGAAAAACTGTTTTTT. Protein product: CASSMEASRTNEKLFF.

V usage is TRBV6-4 and J usage is TRBJ2-2; D unclear. Germline V gives CDR1 MRHNA, CDR2 SNTAGT. CDR3 length: 14 amino acids. Trimming took off 6 bases at V and 1 base at J, with 9 bases between the two ends. This CDR3 reads CASRTTRNTGELFF. CDR3 nucleotides: TGTGCCAGCAGAACCACACGGAACACCGGGGAGCTGTTTTTT.

The chain has TRBV21-1 and TRBJ2-3. TRBV21-1 is a pseudogene locus. The CDR3 spans 15 residues. For the CDR3, the DNA is TGTGCCAGCAGCAAAAAAAAGGACCACACAGATACGCAGTATTTT. Translated: CASSKKKDHTDTQYF.

V usage is TRBV19 and J usage is TRBJ2-7; possible D gene TRBD2, 5 bases. The germline gives CDR1 LNHDA, CDR2 SQIVND (reference sequence). The V and J ends lost 1 base and 2 bases respectively, with 12 bases between them. CDR3 size: 15 residues. CDR3 amino acids: CASSIGPGNTYEQYF. In DNA form, the CDR3 reads TGTGCCAGTAGTATAGGACCCGGGAATACCTACGAGCAGTACTTC. The whole variable domain, filled in from reference TRBV19 and TRBJ2-7, reads DGGITQSPKYLFRKEGQNVTLSCEQNLNHDAMYWYRQDPGQGLRLIYYSQIVNDFQKGDIAEGYSVSREKKESFPLTVTSAQKNPTAFYLCASSIGPGNTYEQYFGPGTRLTVT.

The chain recombines TRBV6-5 with TRBJ2-7, with D possibly being TRBD2 (5 bases). Germline V CDR1 and CDR2: MNHEY, SVGAGI. CDR3 length equals 15 residues. The ends were cut back, 7 bases at V and 0 bases at J, with 16 bases in the middle. The chain's CDR3 is CASTLNSATSYEQYF. The DNA for the CDR3 is TGTGCCAGCACCTTAAATAGCGCTACCTCCTACGAGCAGTACTTC.

The chain uses TRBV5-4 and TRBJ2-7; 11 bases line up with TRBD2. Germline trimming cut 4 bases from V and 2 bases from J; bases unmatched to any gene: 5. CDR1 is SGHNT and CDR2 is YYREEE in the germline V gene (reference sequence). CDR3 length equals 15 residues. The CDR3: CASSKQGLAAYEQYF. The CDR3 region has the DNA TGTGCCAGCAGCAAACAGGGACTAGCGGCCTACGAGCAGTACTTC.

V gene TRBV15 combines with J gene TRBJ2-2; D is tentatively TRBD1 or TRBD2 (6 bases each). The CDR3 is 17 residues long. Germline V gene lookup returns CDR1 LNHNV and CDR2 YYDKDF (reference sequence). With 5 bases removed from V and 4 bases from J, the gap between germline ends came to 20 bases. This chain's CDR3 is CATSPGVGGSSTGELFF. The CDR3 nucleotides read TGTGCCACCAGCCCGGGGGTTGGGGGCTCGAGCACCGGGGAGCTGTTTTTT.

This clone was counted once. V is TRBV6-4 and J is TRBJ2-5; D might be TRBD2 (5 bases). The CDR3 spans 14 residues. Trimming left V 10 bases short and J 1 base short, with 16 bases between. Germline CDR1 MRHNA, CDR2 SNTAGT. The chain's CDR3 is CANSLIAFQETQYF. The CDR3 DNA reads TGTGCCAACTCCCTGATAGCGTTCCAAGAGACCCAGTACTTC.

This chain links TRBV6-6 with TRBJ2-2; D gene ambiguous. The germline gives CDR1 MNHNY, CDR2 SVGAGI (reference sequence). The CDR3 sequence is 13 residues long. V shed 2 bases and J shed 8 bases, with 9 bases lying between them. CDR3 DNA sequence: TGTGCCAGCAGTTACGTCCTGGCAGGGGAGCTGTTTTTT. Translating gives CASSYVLAGELFF.

The CDR3 protein is CASRGTGNTEAFF. The CDR3 nucleotides are TGTGCCAGCAGGGGGACAGGGAACACTGAAGCTTTCTTT. The chain links TRBV4-2 to TRBJ1-1, with 8 bases identical to TRBD1. This CDR3 is 13 amino acids long. V lost 6 bases, J lost 1 base, and 1 base stayed unmatched. Germline CDR1 is LGHNA and CDR2 is YNFKEQ.

This chain links TRBV7-9 with TRBJ2-3; 7 nucleotides match TRBD2. CDR3 length: 15 amino acids. The V segment lost 4 bases and the J segment 2 bases; nucleotides outside the gene matches: 6. Germline values: CDR1 SEHNR, CDR2 FQNEAQ (reference sequence). The CDR3 sequence: CASSSGTTDTDTQYF. The DNA for the CDR3 is TGTGCCAGCAGCTCCGGGACTACAGACACAGATACGCAGTATTTT.

This chain uses TRBV6-2 or TRBV6-3 with TRBJ1-5; tentative D call: TRBD1 (5 bases). Germline values: CDR1 MNHEY, CDR2 SVGEGT. The CDR3 loop spans 16 amino acids. The ends were cut back, 0 bases at V and 0 bases at J, with 9 bases in the middle. The CDR3 DNA reads TGTGCCAGCAGTTACTCGAGGGGCTATAGCAATCAGCCCCAGCATTTT. Protein product: CASSYSRGYSNQPQHF.

This clone was observed a few times. V usage is TRBV5-8 and J usage is TRBJ2-3; D is perhaps TRBD1 (5 bases). Germline V gene data show CDR1 as SGHTS and CDR2 as YDEGEE. The CDR3 length is 16 residues. Trimming stripped 4 bases from V and 2 bases from J, with 17 bases between. The CDR3 region has the DNA TGTGCCAGCAGCCCGTATGATGGGGCCCTCACAGATACGCAGTATTTT. This codes for CASSPYDGALTDTQYF.

The chain has TRBV7-9 and TRBJ2-2; D is ambiguous. This CDR3 has 14 amino acids. V was trimmed by 1 base and J by 4 bases, leaving 7 bases between them. Germline V gene lookup returns CDR1 SEHNR and CDR2 FQNEAQ (reference sequence). This CDR3 is CASSLGPSTGELFF. The CDR3 nucleotides are TGTGCCAGCAGCTTAGGCCCCTCCACCGGGGAGCTGTTTTTT.

This chain links TRBV18 with TRBJ1-4; perhaps TRBD1 as D (6 bases). This CDR3 is built from 15 residues. Germline V gene lookup returns CDR1 KGHSH and CDR2 LQKENI. V gave up 3 bases and J gave up 3 bases, with 11 bases separating them. The chain's CDR3 is CASSPGGAANEKLFF. The DNA of the CDR3 is TGTGCCAGCTCACCCGGGGGGGCAGCTAATGAAAAACTGTTTTTT.

The CDR3 DNA follows: TGTGCCAGCAGCCTCTCCACAGGCACCGAGCAGTACTTC. Translated, it gives CASSLSTGTEQYF. This chain links TRBV3-1 (or the pseudogene TRBV3-2) with TRBJ2-7; D may be TRBD1 (5 bases). The germline gives CDR1 LGHDT, CDR2 YNNKEL (reference sequence). This CDR3 is 13 amino acids long. V dropped 4 bases and J dropped 6 bases, with 13 bases sitting between them.

The J gene is TRBJ1-1, the V gene TRBV25-1; perhaps TRBD1 as D (5 bases). Trimming cost V 6 bases and J 4 bases, with 21 bases left between them. This CDR3 is 16 amino acids long. CDR1 is MGHDK and CDR2 is SYGVNS in the germline V gene. CDR3 region: CASSPNWRGAGTEAFF. The DNA for the CDR3 is TGTGCCAGCAGCCCCAATTGGCGGGGCGCGGGCACTGAAGCTTTCTTT.

The V gene is TRBV11-2, the J gene TRBJ2-4; weak D call: TRBD1 (6 bases). V was shortened by 4 bases and J by 0 bases, with 10 bases between the two germline ends. The germline gives CDR1 SGHAT, CDR2 FQNNGV. The CDR3 loop spans 15 amino acids. DNA for the CDR3: TGTGCCAGCAGCTCAGGGGTTTTAGCCAAAAACATTCAGTACTTC. Protein: CASSSGVLAKNIQYF. The full variable domain, rest sourced from reference TRBV11-2 and TRBJ2-4, is EAGVAQSPRYKIIEKRQSVAFWCNPISGHATLYWYQQILGQGPKLLIQFQNNGVVDDSQLPKDRFSAERLKGVDSTLKIQPAKLEDSAVYLCASSSGVLAKNIQYFGAGTRLSVL.

The V call is TRBV19, the J call TRBJ1-5; D unresolved. The CDR3 runs to 15 residues. Germline V CDR1 and CDR2: LNHDA, SQIVND (reference sequence). V lost 3 bases, J lost 3 bases, and 12 bases lay in between. The DNA for the CDR3 is TGTGCCAGTAGTATGAGGGCTAGGAACAATCAGCCCCAGCATTTT. The encoded protein is CASSMRARNNQPQHF.

This rearrangement joins TRBV7-9 to TRBJ1-1; D not certain. The CDR3 runs 14 residues. Trimming took off 7 bases at V and 1 base at J, with 13 bases between the two ends. The V gene's germline CDR1 is SEHNR and CDR2 FQNEAQ (reference sequence). The CDR3 coding sequence is TGTGCCAGCAATGAGGTCGGGGAGAACACTGAAGCTTTCTTT. Encoded protein: CASNEVGENTEAFF.

V is TRBV18 and J is TRBJ1-1; D ambiguous. Germline CDR1 KGHSH, CDR2 LQKENI. The length of the CDR3 is 14 residues. The V and J ends lost 6 bases and 5 bases respectively, with 16 bases between them. CDR3 in amino acids: CASSHLTSGTEAFF. CDR3 coding DNA: TGTGCCAGCTCTCATTTAACCTCGGGGACTGAAGCTTTCTTT.